The next 30 T cell receptor beta chains were all read from a single sample in a study of cytomegalovirus exposure and HLA in healthy donors. Method: immunoSEQ multiplex PCR; TCRdb's copy keeps in-frame clones and lacks some. The repertoire consists of approximately 160,000 clones, with approximately 88% occurring once and the leading ten covering 10%. Sequenced input: PBMCs. Receptors originate from a man between 25 and 39 years old in good health and CMV-seropositive.

This clone was detected only a few times. The V gene is TRBV5-5, the J gene TRBJ2-7, with 8 bases aligning to TRBD2. The CDR3 loop spans 15 amino acids. The ends lost 1 base at V and 6 bases at J; junction bases unmatched: 9. CDR1 SGHKS and CDR2 YYEKEE come from the germline V gene (reference sequence). The CDR3 loop is CASSLRGGLATEQYF. CDR3 coding DNA: TGTGCCAGCAGCTTGCGGGGGGGCCTAGCTACCGAGCAGTACTTC.

The chain uses TRBV6-1 and TRBJ2-7, with TRBD1 matching over 9 bases. This CDR3 contains 14 residues. From germline, CDR1 is MNHNS and CDR2 SASEGT. The V and J ends lost 5 bases and 4 bases, in that order; junction bases with no gene match: 6. The CDR3 sequence: CASSLQGAFYEQYF. Here the CDR3 DNA reads TGTGCCAGCAGTCTACAGGGGGCTTTTTACGAGCAGTACTTC.

The rearrangement uses TRBV5-4 and TRBJ1-1, with D perhaps matching TRBD1 (6 bases). Germline V gene data show CDR1 as SGHNT and CDR2 as YYREEE (reference sequence). Trimming shortened V by 6 bases and J by 4 bases, and 13 bases separated the two germline ends. CDR3 length: 13 amino acids. The CDR3 loop reads CASTQGFGTEAFF. The CDR3 nucleotides read TGTGCCAGCACCCAGGGGTTTGGCACTGAAGCTTTCTTT.

This clone has more than one count but fewer than ten. V usage is TRBV29-1 and J usage is TRBJ1-4; 11 bases are shared with TRBD1. Looked up from germline, CDR1 is SQVTM and CDR2 is ANQGSEA. V was clipped by 6 bases and J by 5 bases; unmatched bases: 8. The length of the CDR3 is 15 residues. Here the CDR3 DNA reads TGCAGCGTCCCTGGACAGGGGGCTTCCAATGAAAAACTGTTTTTT. Its translation is CSVPGQGASNEKLFF.

CDR3 coding DNA: TGTGCCAGCAGCCAAGACGGCAGGGTGGGTGAGCAGTACTTC. It codes for CASSQDGRVGEQYF. V and J are TRBV4-2 and TRBJ2-7; a possible D gene is TRBD1 (5 bases). The germline CDR1 and CDR2 sequences are LGHNA and YNFKEQ. The ends were cut back, 0 bases at V and 7 bases at J, with 13 bases in the middle. The CDR3 is made up of 14 amino acids.

V usage is TRBV7-9 and J usage is TRBJ2-1, with D unclear. The length of the CDR3 is 15 residues. V was trimmed by 1 base and J by 5 bases, leaving 12 bases between them. CDR1 and CDR2 (germline): SEHNR, FQNEAQ (reference sequence). The CDR3 nucleotides read TGTGCCAGCAGCTTAGTAGTAGAGAGGAACAATGAGCAGTTCTTC. It yields the protein CASSLVVERNNEQFF.

The chain links TRBV5-8 to TRBJ2-3; the D gene is possibly TRBD2 (6 bases). Germline V gene sequence: CDR1 SGHTS, CDR2 YDEGEE. The CDR3 is 14 residues long. V was cut by 2 bases and J by 4 bases, with 11 bases left in between. The CDR3 nucleotides read TGTGCCAGCAGCTTTGGCGGGGTTCCAGATACGCAGTATTTT. Its translation is CASSFGGVPDTQYF.

The gene calls are TRBV7-9 and TRBJ2-5; 10 positions match TRBD2. Germline values: CDR1 SEHNR, CDR2 FQNEAQ (reference sequence). Unmatched junction bases numbered 7, after V lost 4 bases and J lost 2 bases. The length of the CDR3 is 16 residues. DNA for the CDR3: TGTGCCAGCAGCTCCTTAGCGGGAGGTCTACAAGAGACCCAGTACTTC. Protein product: CASSSLAGGLQETQYF.

Here the CDR3 reads CASSRGGLADNEQFF. CDR3 nucleotides: TGTGCCAGCAGCAGAGGGGGACTAGCGGACAATGAGCAGTTCTTC. J is TRBJ2-1 and V is TRBV7-3; TRBD2 matches 11 bases. The CDR3 spans 15 residues. The J segment lost 5 bases and the V segment lost 5 bases, leaving 5 bases of the junction unmatched. Germline V gene data show CDR1 as SGHTA and CDR2 as FQGTGA.

The J gene is TRBJ1-2, the V gene TRBV30, with D perhaps matching TRBD1 (6 bases). This CDR3 has 13 amino acids. The ends were cut back, 3 bases at V and 7 bases at J, with 15 bases in the middle. Germline V gives CDR1 GTSNPN, CDR2 SVGIG (reference sequence). CDR3 region: CAWRLWAGVGYTF. For the CDR3, the DNA is TGTGCCTGGAGGCTCTGGGCAGGGGTTGGCTACACCTTC.

The chain uses TRBV28 and TRBJ1-2; possible D gene TRBD1, 5 bases. CDR1 and CDR2 (germline): MDHEN, SYDVKM. V was shortened by 8 bases and J by 3 bases, with 10 bases between the two germline ends. The CDR3 runs to 12 residues. The CDR3 bases are TGTGCCAGCGGCGCCAGGGACTATGGCTACACCTTC. Translation gives CASGARDYGYTF.

The rearrangement links TRBV30 to TRBJ2-3; no reliable D call. CDR1 GTSNPN and CDR2 SVGIG come from the germline V gene (reference sequence). The CDR3 spans 13 residues. Trimming took 0 bases from V and 1 from J, leaving 5 bases between them. DNA of the CDR3: TGTGCCTGGAGTGTACCGGGCACAGATACGCAGTATTTT. This codes for CAWSVPGTDTQYF.

This chain uses TRBV19 with TRBJ2-1; D gene unclear. Between the trimmed V and J ends, which lost 1 base and 8 bases, there was a span of 12 bases. Germline V gives CDR1 LNHDA, CDR2 SQIVND (reference sequence). The CDR3 contains 14 residues. The CDR3 region is CASSIVTKADEQFF. CDR3 in DNA: TGTGCCAGTAGTATAGTAACCAAGGCGGATGAGCAGTTCTTC.

This chain links TRBV27 with TRBJ2-7; weak D call: TRBD2 (6 bases). The CDR3 sequence is 15 residues long. Germline lookup yields CDR1 MNHEY and CDR2 SMNVEV (reference sequence). V shed 6 bases and J shed 1 base, with 16 bases lying between them. The DNA for the CDR3 is TGTGCCAGCAGGCCGGGAGCAAGCCCATCCTACGAGCAGTACTTC. Translating gives CASRPGASPSYEQYF.

This chain links TRBV30 with TRBJ2-2; no firm D call. The CDR3 totals 13 residues. Trimming stripped 2 bases from V and 6 bases from J, with 10 bases between. Germline V lookup: CDR1 GTSNPN, CDR2 SVGIG (reference sequence). For the CDR3, the DNA is TGTGCCTGGAGTAGAGGTGTTTCCGGGGAGCTGTTTTTT. It translates to CAWSRGVSGELFF.

This CDR3 is CASSIEGAYEQYF. The CDR3 DNA is TGTGCCAGTAGTATCGAGGGAGCCTACGAGCAGTACTTC. This chain connects TRBV19 to TRBJ2-7; tentative D call: TRBD2 (5 bases). In germline, CDR1 is LNHDA, CDR2 SQIVND (reference sequence). CDR3 length: 13 residues. The V end was cut by 3 bases, the J end by 2 bases, with 8 bases between.

This clone appeared a few times. The V gene is TRBV9, the J gene TRBJ2-7; D is possibly TRBD2 (6 bases). Germline V gene lookup returns CDR1 SGDLS and CDR2 YYNGEE. The CDR3 is 14 amino acids. V was cut by 3 bases and J by 2 bases, with 12 bases left in between. In nucleotides, the CDR3 is TGTGCCAGCAGCGATAGCGGAAAACCCTACGAGCAGTACTTC. Its translation is CASSDSGKPYEQYF.

The chain employs TRBV28 and TRBJ1-5; D is unresolved. The V and J ends lost 1 base and 1 base respectively, with 8 bases between them. The length of the CDR3 is 15 residues. From germline, CDR1 is MDHEN and CDR2 SYDVKM. Here the CDR3 DNA reads TGTGCCAGCAGTTTATTATACAGCAGCAATCAGCCCCAGCATTTT. It codes for CASSLLYSSNQPQHF.

V usage is TRBV5-4 and J usage is TRBJ2-6; 9 bases fit TRBD1. Germline V gives CDR1 SGHNT, CDR2 YYREEE (reference sequence). The CDR3 covers 17 residues. V gave up 5 bases and J gave up 4 bases; unmatched junction bases: 10. CDR3 sequence: CASRQGTGPRGANVLTF. In nucleotides, the CDR3 is TGTGCCAGCAGGCAAGGGACAGGGCCGCGCGGGGCCAACGTCCTGACTTTC.

The chain joins TRBV5-4 to TRBJ1-1; 7 positions match TRBD1. This CDR3 is built from 13 residues. Trimming took 1 base from V and 7 from J; bases not matched to a gene: 4. Germline V gene data show CDR1 as SGHNT and CDR2 as YYREEE (reference sequence). The CDR3 DNA follows: TGTGCCAGCAGCTTGAGACAGGGTCATGAAGCTTTCTTT. Its translation is CASSLRQGHEAFF.

The V gene is TRBV9, the J gene TRBJ2-7, with D possibly being TRBD1 (6 bases). Germline assignment: CDR1 SGDLS and CDR2 YYNGEE. The CDR3 spans 15 residues. Trimming took 3 bases from V and 2 from J, leaving 15 bases between them. The CDR3 DNA reads TGTGCCAGCAGCGCCCGGGACACATTCCCCTACGAGCAGTACTTC. Translating it yields CASSARDTFPYEQYF.

V is TRBV7-6 and J is TRBJ2-7; maybe TRBD2 (6 bases). The CDR3 is 19 residues long. The germline V gene encodes CDR1 SGHVS and CDR2 FNYEAQ. Between the trimmed V and J ends, which lost 4 bases and 7 bases, there was a span of 32 bases. The CDR3 DNA is TGTGCCAGCAGCTCCCCCCTCCAAGGCTCGGGGGACCCCCGAGGGGAGCAGTACTTC. This translates into CASSSPLQGSGDPRGEQYF.

The chain uses TRBV19 and TRBJ1-2; 8 bases line up with TRBD1. The CDR3 length is 13 residues. Germline V lookup: CDR1 LNHDA, CDR2 SQIVND (reference sequence). V was clipped by 5 bases and J by 3 bases; unmatched bases: 2. CDR3 DNA sequence: TGTGCCAGTAGTGAGGACAGGGACTATGGCTACACCTTC. It is translated as CASSEDRDYGYTF. The full variable domain, completed using reference TRBV19 and TRBJ1-2, is DGGITQSPKYLFRKEGQNVTLSCEQNLNHDAMYWYRQDPGQGLRLIYYSQIVNDFQKGDIAEGYSVSREKKESFPLTVTSAQKNPTAFYLCASSEDRDYGYTFGSGTRLTVV.

This chain joins TRBV7-6 and TRBJ2-3; TRBD2 matches 8 bases. The CDR3 sequence is 15 residues long. After removal of 5 bases from V and 1 base from J, the junction contained 5 bases not matched to a gene. CDR1 is SGHVS and CDR2 is FNYEAQ in the germline V gene. The DNA of the CDR3 is TGTGCCAGCAGCCCGGGAGGGGGTGGCACAGATACGCAGTATTTT. Translating gives CASSPGGGGTDTQYF.

This chain joins TRBV6-7 and TRBJ2-4; 7 nucleotides line up with TRBD2. TRBV6-7 counts as an open reading frame of uncertain function. The CDR3 has 17 amino acids. Germline trimming cut 2 bases from V and 7 bases from J; bases unmatched to any gene: 14. The DNA of the CDR3 is TGTGCCAGCAGTTACCCTCGTGGGCGGGAGAGCATCAACATTCAGTACTTC. Translating gives CASSYPRGRESINIQYF.

This chain uses TRBV28 with TRBJ1-4; 7 bases agree with TRBD1. Germline CDR1 and CDR2: MDHEN and SYDVKM. The CDR3 runs 12 residues. Trimming removed 8 bases from V and 8 bases from J; junction bases left unmatched: 5. The CDR3 reads CASFTGDEKLFF. In DNA, the CDR3 is TGTGCCAGCTTTACAGGGGACGAAAAACTGTTTTTT.

This clone has more than one count but fewer than ten. This chain links TRBV5-1 with TRBJ1-2; D possibly corresponds to TRBD1 (5 bases). The ends were cut back, 5 bases at V and 3 bases at J, with 20 bases in the middle. CDR3 length: 16 residues. Germline assignment: CDR1 SGHRS and CDR2 YFSETQ. Here the CDR3 reads CASSIGSGPYYYGYTF. The DNA of the CDR3 is TGCGCCAGCAGTATTGGGTCAGGGCCCTATTACTATGGCTACACCTTC.

The chain combines TRBV6-6 with TRBJ1-5; maybe TRBD1 (5 bases). From germline, CDR1 is MNHNY and CDR2 SVGAGI (reference sequence). CDR3 length equals 16 residues. Trimming took off 5 bases at V and 2 bases at J, with 16 bases between the two ends. Here the CDR3 reads CASSLGQGRGNQPQHF. The CDR3 nucleotides read TGTGCCAGCAGTCTGGGGCAGGGCAGGGGCAATCAGCCCCAGCATTTT.

The chain uses TRBV9 and TRBJ2-1, with 10 bases fitting TRBD2. The germline V gene encodes CDR1 SGDLS and CDR2 YYNGEE. The CDR3 is made up of 14 amino acids. V lost 3 bases and J lost 6; bases outside the gene matches: 3. The CDR3 loop reads CASSELAGANEQFF. CDR3 DNA: TGTGCCAGCAGCGAGCTAGCGGGGGCCAATGAGCAGTTCTTC.

The chain uses TRBV6-5 and TRBJ2-7; 8 bases match TRBD1. V was pared by 5 bases and J by 6 bases, with 9 bases of the junction left unmatched. Germline V gives CDR1 MNHEY, CDR2 SVGAGI. There are 14 residues in the CDR3. The CDR3 coding sequence is TGTGCCAGCAGTCAACAGGGGGGATTAGGCGAGCAGTACTTC. Protein product: CASSQQGGLGEQYF.